The T cell receptor beta chain under discussion was sequenced for a study of cytomegalovirus exposure and HLA in healthy donors. Study-wide results and limits: Exclusion as indistinguishable affected some V segments, including TRBV6-2 and TRBV6-3. Available immune exposure information was restricted to CMV serostatus only.

A word on this clone: What it binds is not known.

V was clipped by 0 bases and J by 6 bases, with 9 bases between them. The CDR3 is 13 amino acids. The germline CDR1 and CDR2 sequences are SGHKS and YYEKEE (reference sequence). It was with 60 Vbeta and 13 Jbeta primers that the PCR ran. TCRdb keeps only in-frame clones here, not all; method: immunoSEQ multiplex PCR. The table records about 220,000 clones, more than 65% of them present only once. This sequence originates from a woman aged 25 to 45 in good health and CMV-seronegative. The sequenced material came from PBMCs. The chain is built from TRBV5-5 and TRBJ1-2; D call uncertain. CDR3 DNA sequence: TGTGCCAGCAGCTTGGGGCAGACTGATGGCTACACCTTC. Translated, it gives CASSLGQTDGYTF.